The sequence of this T cell receptor (beta chain) was determined in a study of control samples from healthy donors and cancer patients. Repertoires were generated with immunoSEQ multiplex PCR, while TCRdb's copy carries only in-frame clones and drops some. The sample holds roughly 200,000 clones; 85% to 95% are singletons and the top ten take over 1.2%. The receptor comes from a man aged 50-59 years in good health. The sample was blood.

CDR3 in amino acids: CASSRGHNQPQHF. The CDR3 DNA sequence: TGTGCCAGTAGTCGCGGACACAATCAGCCCCAGCATTTT. V gene TRBV19 combines with J gene TRBJ1-5; D may be TRBD1 (5 bases). The CDR3 is made up of 13 amino acids. V gave up 5 bases and J gave up 3 bases, with 8 bases separating them. The germline gives CDR1 LNHDA, CDR2 SQIVND (reference sequence).